The next 13 T cell receptor beta chains were all read from a single sample in a study of cytomegalovirus exposure and HLA in healthy donors. PCR primers comprised 60 Vbeta and 13 Jbeta primers. Method: immunoSEQ multiplex PCR; TCRdb's copy keeps in-frame clones and lacks some. The sample yields about 120,000 clones, 63% seen once. Material: PBMCs. These receptors all come from a man aged 40-49 years in good health and CMV-seropositive.

This clone was seen a handful of times. The chain couples TRBV30 to TRBJ2-1; D is possibly TRBD2 (5 bases). Trimming took off 0 bases at V and 0 bases at J, with 12 bases between the two ends. This CDR3 has 16 residues. Germline CDR1 and CDR2: GTSNPN and SVGIG (reference sequence). CDR3 sequence (DNA): TGTGCCTGGAGTGTAAATCTAGCAGGCTCCTACAATGAGCAGTTCTTC. Protein: CAWSVNLAGSYNEQFF.

This clone was counted a few times. The rearrangement uses TRBV7-2 and TRBJ1-2; weak D call: TRBD1 (5 bases). V lost 5 bases and J lost 6, with 16 bases in between. Germline V gene sequence: CDR1 SGHTA, CDR2 FQGNSA. This CDR3 is 14 amino acids long. As DNA, the CDR3 is TGTGCCAGCAGCAGTCTTTGGGGAGGGGATGGCTACACCTTC. It specifies CASSSLWGGDGYTF.

J is TRBJ2-7 and V is TRBV19, with 10 bases that match TRBD1. The V gene's germline CDR1 is LNHDA and CDR2 SQIVND (reference sequence). After removal of 10 bases from V and 4 bases from J, the junction contained 7 bases not matched to a gene. This CDR3 has 13 residues. Here the CDR3 reads CATTPGQGYEQYF. Here the CDR3 DNA reads TGTGCCACTACACCGGGACAGGGGTACGAGCAGTACTTC.

This clone has only a few counts. The chain combines TRBV2 with TRBJ2-1, with 8 bases aligning to TRBD1. The CDR3 extends over 14 amino acids. Germline CDR1 is SNHLY and CDR2 is FYNNEI. Trimming removed 4 bases from V and 7 bases from J; junction bases left unmatched: 6. CDR3 bases: TGTGCCAGCAGTGGCGGCAGGGGGCTGAATGAGCAGTTCTTC. Translation: CASSGGRGLNEQFF.

The chain combines TRBV5-1 with TRBJ2-7; 8 bases fit TRBD2. Germline V lookup: CDR1 SGHRS, CDR2 YFSETQ. Trimming removed 2 bases from V and 3 bases from J; junction bases left unmatched: 10. The CDR3 is made up of 16 amino acids. The DNA for the CDR3 is TGCGCCAGCAGCTTCCCTTCTAGCGGGCCTTACTACGAGCAGTACTTC. As protein: CASSFPSSGPYYEQYF. The variable domain in full, with the rest retrieved from reference TRBV5-1 and TRBJ2-7, is KAGVTQTPRYLIKTRGQQVTLSCSPISGHRSVSWYQQTPGQGLQFLFEYFSETQRNKGNFPGRFSGRQFSNSRSEMNVSTLELGDSALYLCASSFPSSGPYYEQYFGPGTRLTVT.

The CDR3 loop reads CASSPTGGSNQPQHF. The CDR3 region has the DNA TGTGCCAGCTCACCAACAGGGGGCAGCAATCAGCCCCAGCATTTT. The rearrangement uses TRBV18 and TRBJ1-5, with TRBD1 identical over 9 bases. The CDR3 is made up of 15 amino acids. CDR1 is KGHSH, CDR2 LQKENI, per germline. V lost 2 bases and J lost 1; bases outside the gene matches: 0.

V gene TRBV11-2 combines with J gene TRBJ2-4; TRBD1 agrees at 9 bases. This CDR3 is built from 16 residues. With 4 bases clipped from V and 8 bases from J, the junction kept 12 bases outside the gene matches. Germline V lookup: CDR1 SGHAT, CDR2 FQNNGV. The CDR3 bases are TGTGCCAGCAGCTCGATTAAACAGGGGGCAGGGGACATTCAGTACTTC. Amino acid sequence: CASSSIKQGAGDIQYF.

V usage is TRBV7-4 and J usage is TRBJ2-5; a possible D gene is TRBD2 (6 bases). V gave up 1 base and J gave up 5 bases, with 20 bases separating them. The CDR3 totals 17 residues. The germline V gene has CDR1 SGHVT and CDR2 SQSDAQ. The CDR3 region is CASSLGFRGGIHETQYF. As DNA, the CDR3 is TGTGCCAGCAGCTTAGGATTCCGTGGGGGGATTCACGAGACCCAGTACTTC.

A note on this clone: Other DNA sequences within the sample encode an identical CDR3. The CDR3 here is CASSIGTGNTEAFF. The DNA of the CDR3 is TGTGCCAGTAGTATCGGGACAGGGAACACTGAAGCTTTCTTT. The V and J genes are TRBV19 and TRBJ1-1, with 8 bases fitting TRBD1. This CDR3 has 14 amino acids. Germline assignment: CDR1 LNHDA and CDR2 SQIVND (reference sequence). V was clipped by 3 bases and J by 1 base; unmatched bases: 1. Full variable domain (remainder filled in from reference TRBV19 and TRBJ1-1): DGGITQSPKYLFRKEGQNVTLSCEQNLNHDAMYWYRQDPGQGLRLIYYSQIVNDFQKGDIAEGYSVSREKKESFPLTVTSAQKNPTAFYLCASSIGTGNTEAFFGQGTRLTVV.

A few counts support this clone. The CDR3 nucleotides read TGTGCCAGTAGCCCGGGACAGGGAGGCACTGAAGCTTTCTTT. Translation gives CASSPGQGGTEAFF. The chain employs TRBV19 and TRBJ1-1, with TRBD1 matching over 9 bases. The CDR3 is 14 residues long. The trim removed 6 bases at V and 4 bases at J, leaving 6 bases unmatched. Germline V gene data show CDR1 as LNHDA and CDR2 as SQIVND (reference sequence). The full variable domain, in which reference TRBV19 and TRBJ1-1 provide the parts outside the CDR3, is DGGITQSPKYLFRKEGQNVTLSCEQNLNHDAMYWYRQDPGQGLRLIYYSQIVNDFQKGDIAEGYSVSREKKESFPLTVTSAQKNPTAFYLCASSPGQGGTEAFFGQGTRLTVV.

V is TRBV2 and J is TRBJ2-2; tentative D call: TRBD1 (5 bases). V lost 4 bases, J lost 0 bases, and 9 bases lay in between. The CDR3 loop spans 15 amino acids. Per the germline V gene, CDR1 is SNHLY and CDR2 is FYNNEI. The DNA of the CDR3 is TGTGCCAGCAGTGGGACAATCGCGAACACCGGGGAGCTGTTTTTT. Translated: CASSGTIANTGELFF. Combining the CDR3 with reference TRBV2 and TRBJ2-2 gives the whole variable domain EPEVTQTPSHQVTQMGQEVILRCVPISNHLYFYWYRQILGQKVEFLVSFYNNEISEKSEIFDDQFSVERPDGSNFTLKIRSTKLEDSAMYFCASSGTIANTGELFFGEGSRLTVL.

This clone was observed once. The sample carries other DNA sequences with the same CDR3. CDR3 protein: CASSQTGNTEAFF. The CDR3 DNA sequence: TGCGCCAGCAGCCAGACAGGTAACACTGAAGCTTTCTTT. The chain employs TRBV4-1 and TRBJ1-1, with D perhaps matching TRBD1 (6 bases). The germline V and J ends were trimmed by 3 bases and 2 bases, with 7 bases remaining between them. CDR1 and CDR2 from the germline V gene are MGHRA and YSYEKL. The CDR3 has 13 residues.

This clone was recorded a few times. This chain joins TRBV19 and TRBJ1-5; 7 nucleotides agree with TRBD1. Germline V gene data show CDR1 as LNHDA and CDR2 as SQIVND (reference sequence). CDR3 size: 15 residues. Unmatched junction bases numbered 4, after V lost 3 bases and J lost 2 bases. The CDR3 DNA sequence: TGTGCCAGTAGTATTGAGGGGGCGCGCAATCAGCCCCAGCATTTT. Encoded protein: CASSIEGARNQPQHF.